This T cell receptor beta chain was found in a study of cytomegalovirus exposure and HLA in healthy donors. Points from the study as a whole: Among TCR beta chains, those listed as cytomegalovirus-associated numbered over 150.

Sequencing used immunoSEQ multiplex PCR; TCRdb keeps in-frame clones, though not all of them. This sample has roughly 220,000 clones, with approximately 90% found just once. Separate from the roughly 720-subject first cohort, the roughly 120-subject validation cohort was the one that the donors belonged to. On this clone itself: Its antigen remains unidentified.

Per the germline V gene, CDR1 is SQVTM and CDR2 is ANQGSEA. This CDR3 is built from 11 residues. Trimming cost V 7 bases and J 8 bases, with 14 bases left between them. The J gene is TRBJ1-2, the V gene TRBV29-1; tentative D call: TRBD1 (6 bases). This receptor was taken from a woman under 30 in good health and CMV-seronegative. Sequenced sample: PBMCs. CDR3 coding DNA: TGCAGCGCCGACAGGTCGGGGGGCTACACCTTC. Translated: CSADRSGGYTF.